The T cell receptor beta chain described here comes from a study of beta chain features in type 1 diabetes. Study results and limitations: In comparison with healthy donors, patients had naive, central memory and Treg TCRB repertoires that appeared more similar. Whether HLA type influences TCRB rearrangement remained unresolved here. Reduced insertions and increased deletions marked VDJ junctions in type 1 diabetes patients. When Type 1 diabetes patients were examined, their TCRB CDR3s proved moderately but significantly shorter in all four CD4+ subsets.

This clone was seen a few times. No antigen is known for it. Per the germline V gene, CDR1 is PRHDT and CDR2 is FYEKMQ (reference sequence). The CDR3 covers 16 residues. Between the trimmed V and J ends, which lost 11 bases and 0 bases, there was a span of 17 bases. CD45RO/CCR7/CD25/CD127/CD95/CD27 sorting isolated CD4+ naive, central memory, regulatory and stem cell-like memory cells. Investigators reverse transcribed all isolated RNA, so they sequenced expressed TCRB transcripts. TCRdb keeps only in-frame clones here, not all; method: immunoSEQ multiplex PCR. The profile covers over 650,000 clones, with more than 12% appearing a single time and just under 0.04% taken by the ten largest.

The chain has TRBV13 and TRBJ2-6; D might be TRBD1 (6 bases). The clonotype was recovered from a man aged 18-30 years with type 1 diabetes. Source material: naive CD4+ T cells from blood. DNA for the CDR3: TGTGCCTGGAGAAGACAGGAACTCTCTGGGGCCAACGTCCTGACTTTC. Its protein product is CAWRRQELSGANVLTF.